The present T cell receptor beta chain was sequenced within a study of T cells in Graves' hyperthyroidism and ophthalmopathy. This clonotype was counted between two and nine times. Its antigen is unidentified. At one end the junction does not follow the germline gene, possibly because of a read error. Amplification targeted TCR beta CDR3 regions from RNA transcripts. TCR CDR3 underwent first-round RT-PCR with the HTBI primer set. MiXCR, applied by TCRdb to the multiplex PCR reads, yields one record per CDR3 protein. Here the sample spans 300,000 to 450,000 distinct CDR3 sequences, 13% being singletons. Germline V gives CDR1 SGHTA, CDR2 FQGTGA. The CDR3 runs 15 residues. Points from the study as a whole: Ophthalmopathy cases were set apart from stable hyperthyroidism by a 13 V-J model. Progression to ophthalmopathy was predicted a median of 6.5 months early.

On the basis of clinical symptoms, serum thyroxine and TRAb, thyroid ultrasound and orbital computed tomography, diagnoses were made. PBMCs came from 10 ml fresh peripheral blood. The chain has TRBV7-3 and TRBJ2-1; 11 bases match TRBD2. The sequencing input was blood. This clonotype was obtained from a woman younger than 30 with Graves' hyperthyroidism. The CDR3 region is CASSVTSGSVDEQFF. The CDR3 coding sequence is TGTGCCAGCAGCGTAACTAGCGGGAGTGTTGATGAGCAGTTCTTC. Based on the CDR3 plus reference TRBV7-3 and TRBJ2-1, the full variable domain is GAGVSQTPSNKVTEKGKYVELRCDPISGHTALYWYRQSLGQGPEFLIYFQGTGAADDSGLPNDRFFAVRPEGSVSTLKIQRTERGDSAVYLCASSVTSGSVDEQFFGPGTRLTVL.